This T cell receptor (beta chain) was sequenced for a study of molecular identifiers for immune sequencing clone quantification. Study-wide results and limits: Clones carrying above 20 RNA copies accounted for over 99% of effector molecules, under 1% in naive cells.

The CDR3 extends over 16 amino acids. Per germline, CDR1 SGHVS and CDR2 FNYEAQ. The ends were cut back, 0 bases at V and 2 bases at J, with 10 bases in the middle. TCRdb used MiXCR to reprocess the PCR reads, holding one entry per CDR3 protein. The sample comprises over 550,000 distinct CDR3 sequences, 25% of which are singletons, and about 0.8% rests with the top ten. This clonotype turned up a few times. Its target is unknown. This TCR came from a human donor in good health. Some libraries in this study had Jurkat cell RNA spiked in. The chain employs TRBV7-6 and TRBJ2-2; TRBD1 might be the D (6 bases). The sequencing sample was made of naive CD8+ T cells from blood, with Jurkat cell RNA spiked in. Indicated subset: FACS-sorted CD8+CD4-CCR7+CD45RA+ naive T cells. The CDR3 reads CASSLAGTTNTGELFF. In DNA, the CDR3 is TGTGCCAGCAGCTTAGCCGGGACAACCAACACCGGGGAGCTGTTTTTT.